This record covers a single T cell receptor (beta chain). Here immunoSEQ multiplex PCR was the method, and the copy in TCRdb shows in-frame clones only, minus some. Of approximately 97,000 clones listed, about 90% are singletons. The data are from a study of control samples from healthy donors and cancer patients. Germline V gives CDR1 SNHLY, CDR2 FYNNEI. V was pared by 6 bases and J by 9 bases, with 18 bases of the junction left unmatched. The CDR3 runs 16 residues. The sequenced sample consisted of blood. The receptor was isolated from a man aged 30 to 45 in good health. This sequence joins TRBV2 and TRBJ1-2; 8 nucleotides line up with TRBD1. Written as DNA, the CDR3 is TGTGCCAGCAGACCCGAAGGGACAGGAACTAGGAGTAGCTACACCTTC. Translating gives CASRPEGTGTRSSYTF. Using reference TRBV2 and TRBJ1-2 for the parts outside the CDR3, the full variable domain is EPEVTQTPSHQVTQMGQEVILRCVPISNHLYFYWYRQILGQKVEFLVSFYNNEISEKSEIFDDQFSVERPDGSNFTLKIRSTKLEDSAMYFCASRPEGTGTRSSYTFGSGTRLTVV.